This T cell receptor beta chain was obtained from a study of T cells after yellow fever vaccination. Study-level results: Peaking faster, on day 5 versus 15, the secondary response was nonetheless weaker. Reappearance after the booster was observed for most primary-vaccination clones (more than 95% CD4, approximately 90% CD8).

TCRdb itself ran the 5' RACE reads through MiXCR, one entry per CDR3 protein. The sample consists of about 58,000 distinct CDR3 sequences, approximately 6.1% of them appearing once. The germline V gene has CDR1 SGHVS and CDR2 FQNEAQ. CDR3 length: 11 amino acids. This chain joins TRBV7-8 and TRBJ1-1; weak D call: TRBD1 (6 bases). The sequence was obtained from a man younger than 35 who received the YFV17D yellow fever vaccine. This sample comprised PBMCs, either bulk or a sorted T-cell subset (CD4+, CD8+, memory, or dextramer-sorted; not recorded which), obtained on the day of the yellow fever booster vaccination. CDR3 nucleotides: TGTGCGGCTGGCAGGGGACCCGAAGCTTTCTTT. It is translated as CAAGRGPEAFF.